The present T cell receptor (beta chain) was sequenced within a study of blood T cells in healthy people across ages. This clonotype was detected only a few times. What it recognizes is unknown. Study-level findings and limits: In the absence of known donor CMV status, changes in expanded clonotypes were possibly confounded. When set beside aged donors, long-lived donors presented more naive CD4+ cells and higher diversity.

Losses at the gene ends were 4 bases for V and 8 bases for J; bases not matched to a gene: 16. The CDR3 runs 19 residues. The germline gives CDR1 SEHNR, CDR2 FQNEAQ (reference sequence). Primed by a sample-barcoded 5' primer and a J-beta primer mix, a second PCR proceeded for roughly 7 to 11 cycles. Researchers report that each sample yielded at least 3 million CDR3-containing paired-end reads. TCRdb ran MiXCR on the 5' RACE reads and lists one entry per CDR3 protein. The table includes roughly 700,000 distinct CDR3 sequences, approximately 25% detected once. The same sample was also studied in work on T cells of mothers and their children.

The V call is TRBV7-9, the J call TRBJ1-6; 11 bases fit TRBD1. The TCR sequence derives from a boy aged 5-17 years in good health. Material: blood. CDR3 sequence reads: CASSSLNTGQGEFYSPLHF. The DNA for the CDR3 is TGTGCCAGCAGCTCCTTAAACACGGGACAGGGGGAATTTTATTCACCCCTCCACTTT.